Listed here are 9 T cell receptor beta chains from one sample, sequenced in a study of T cell responses to AZD1222 COVID-19 vaccine. The table came from immunoSEQ multiplex PCR; TCRdb's copy has only in-frame clones and leaves some out. The sample carries tens of thousands of clones, 70% to 90% recorded once. The input for sequencing was peripheral blood, taken 28 days after the second AZD1222 dose. Receptor source: an adult who received the AZD1222 COVID-19 vaccine.

This chain uses TRBV2 with TRBJ2-3; a weak D match, TRBD2 (6 bases). This CDR3 region has 15 residues. CDR1 SNHLY and CDR2 FYNNEI come from the germline V gene. Trimming removed 6 bases from V and 2 bases from J, with 15 bases in between. This chain's CDR3 is CASSARGDSTDTQYF. The CDR3 region has the DNA TGTGCCAGCAGCGCGCGCGGGGACTCCACAGATACGCAGTATTTT.

The chain uses TRBV7-8 and TRBJ1-1; tentatively, D is TRBD1 (5 bases). The V gene lost 5 bases and the J gene lost 0 bases, with 7 bases spanning the gap. Germline V gene lookup returns CDR1 SGHVS and CDR2 FQNEAQ. This CDR3 contains 13 residues. CDR3 loop: CASSLTVNTEAFF. The CDR3 coding sequence is TGTGCCAGCAGCCTGACAGTGAACACTGAAGCTTTCTTT.

The V gene is TRBV6-5, the J gene TRBJ2-2; D unresolved. Germline lookup yields CDR1 MNHEY and CDR2 SVGAGI. The V and J ends lost 3 bases and 2 bases respectively, with 4 bases between them. The CDR3 is made up of 13 amino acids. CDR3: CASSYDNTGELFF. The CDR3 region has the DNA TGTGCCAGCAGTTATGATAACACCGGGGAGCTGTTTTTT.

In its sample, this clone was seen once. The chain combines TRBV10-3 with TRBJ1-3; tentative D call: TRBD1 (5 bases). The CDR3 is made up of 14 amino acids. Per the germline V gene, CDR1 is ENHRY and CDR2 is SYGVKD. V lost 2 bases and J 4 bases, leaving 9 bases between the germline ends. Here the CDR3 DNA reads TGTGCCATCAGTGAGACCCGGGACGGAAACACCATATATTTT. It is translated as CAISETRDGNTIYF.

The chain combines TRBV15 with TRBJ1-4; D unresolved. V dropped 0 bases and J dropped 6 bases, with 20 bases sitting between them. Germline loops: CDR1 LNHNV, CDR2 YYDKDF (reference sequence). The CDR3 contains 18 residues. The CDR3 coding sequence is TGTGCCACCAGCAGAGAGGCGGCAGCCCCGGTGTTGGATGAAAAACTGTTTTTT. This translates into CATSREAAAPVLDEKLFF.

By share, this clone ranks as medium-sized. This chain joins TRBV15 and TRBJ2-7, with 11 bases identical to TRBD2. The CDR3 loop spans 16 amino acids. V lost 3 bases and J lost 3; bases outside the gene matches: 7. The V gene's germline CDR1 is LNHNV and CDR2 YYDKDF (reference sequence). In DNA, the CDR3 is TGTGCCACCAGCAGGGCAACCGGGACTAGCGGCTACGAGCAGTACTTC. This sequence encodes CATSRATGTSGYEQYF.

The chain is built from TRBV3-1 (or the pseudogene TRBV3-2) and TRBJ2-2; 8 bases line up with TRBD1. J lost 3 bases, V lost 6 bases, and 12 bases had no gene match. CDR1 and CDR2 (germline): LGHDT, YNNKEL (reference sequence). This CDR3 contains 17 residues. The CDR3 sequence: CASRPDRAARDTGELFF. The CDR3 nucleotides read TGTGCCAGCAGACCGGACAGGGCTGCGAGGGACACCGGGGAGCTGTTTTTT.

The sample holds a few counts of this clone. The chain employs TRBV3-1 (or the pseudogene TRBV3-2) and TRBJ1-4, with no clear D. V lost 2 bases, J lost 8 bases, and 9 bases lay in between. The CDR3 spans 13 residues. The V gene's germline CDR1 is LGHDT and CDR2 YNNKEL (reference sequence). The DNA for the CDR3 is TGTGCCAGCAGCCAAAGAGTAAGGGAAAAACTGTTTTTT. Residues: CASSQRVREKLFF.

The genes are TRBV28 and TRBJ2-7; D ambiguous. The CDR3 loop spans 15 amino acids. Trimming cost V 4 bases and J 0 bases, with 13 bases left between them. Per the germline V gene, CDR1 is MDHEN and CDR2 is SYDVKM. In nucleotides, the CDR3 is TGTGCCAGCAGTTCCTTAGGACGGAGCTCCTACGAGCAGTACTTC. Its protein is CASSSLGRSSYEQYF.